The 10 T cell receptor beta chains listed next were all sequenced from one sample in a study of CD8+ T cells in alopecia areata. Extraction and reverse transcription of RNA yielded cDNA as the sequencing template. TCRdb keeps only in-frame clones here, not all; method: immunoSEQ multiplex PCR. Of about 150,000 clones detected, approximately 53% appear once; the ten largest clones hold approximately 19%. The starting material was CD8+ T cells sorted from blood, obtained at week 0. The source of these receptors is a human donor with alopecia areata.

V usage is TRBV7-7 and J usage is TRBJ2-5; D may match TRBD1 or TRBD2 (5 bases each). The CDR3 is 15 residues long. The V gene lost 0 bases and the J gene lost 4 bases, with 12 bases spanning the gap. The germline CDR1 and CDR2 sequences are SSHAT and FNYEAQ (reference sequence). CDR3 protein: CASSLAERDGETQYF. DNA of the CDR3: TGTGCCAGCAGCTTAGCGGAGAGGGACGGAGAGACCCAGTACTTC. Full variable domain (missing parts from reference TRBV7-7 and TRBJ2-5): GAGVSQSPRYKVTKRGQDVTLRCDPISSHATLYWYQQALGQGPEFLTYFNYEAQPDKSGLPSDRFSAERPEGSISTLTIQRTEQRDSAMYRCASSLAERDGETQYFGPGTRLLVL.

With regard to this clone: This likely comes from a read error, as the CDR3 has no conserved phenylalanine or tryptophan at its end. The limits of the CDR3 on the DNA are not certain, so only TCRdb's listed CDR3 is given. The chain carries TRBV11-2 and TRBJ2-7. Ends included, the CDR3 has 12 residues. Germline assignment: CDR1 SGHAT and CDR2 FQNNGV. This CDR3 reads CASSLGTGDKSI.

This chain connects TRBV4-1 to TRBJ1-1, with D uncertain. Trimming removed 4 bases at V and 4 bases at J, with 16 bases between. The CDR3 contains 15 residues. Germline loops: CDR1 MGHRA, CDR2 YSYEKL. In DNA, the CDR3 is TGCGCCAGCAGCCCTGCGGTCTCCTCTAGCACTGAAGCTTTCTTT. Protein product: CASSPAVSSSTEAFF.

In this sample, this clone turned up a few times. The rearrangement links TRBV11-2 to TRBJ2-1; unclear D gene. Trimming stripped 2 bases from V and 5 bases from J, with 4 bases between. Germline lookup yields CDR1 SGHAT and CDR2 FQNNGV. This CDR3 contains 12 residues. CDR3 DNA sequence: TGTGCCAGCAGCTTAAGAGACAATGAGCAGTTCTTC. Translation: CASSLRDNEQFF.

DNA of the CDR3: TGCAGCGTTGAAGGCCAGGGCGGAGAGGGGGAGACCCAGTACTTC. It encodes CSVEGQGGEGETQYF. The chain combines TRBV29-1 with TRBJ2-5, with D possibly being TRBD1 or TRBD2 (5 bases each). The CDR3 contains 15 residues. CDR1 and CDR2 (germline): SQVTM, ANQGSEA. V was pared by 1 base and J by 5 bases, with 17 bases between.

The chain recombines TRBV13 with TRBJ2-3; 8 bases agree with TRBD2. Germline-derived CDR1 and CDR2 are PRHDT and FYEKMQ (reference sequence). J gave up 2 bases and V 3 bases, and 7 bases lay outside the gene matches. There are 16 residues in the CDR3. The CDR3, as DNA: TGTGCCAGCAGCTTGGAGGCGGGGGGAACCACAGATACGCAGTATTTT. This encodes CASSLEAGGTTDTQYF.

The V and J genes are TRBV9 and TRBJ2-1; 7 nucleotides align to TRBD1. Germline V gene lookup returns CDR1 SGDLS and CDR2 YYNGEE. The trim removed 3 bases at V and 10 bases at J, leaving 13 bases unmatched. The CDR3 extends over 15 amino acids. CDR3 sequence: CASSAWTGTVNEQFF. DNA of the CDR3: TGTGCCAGCAGCGCCTGGACCGGGACAGTAAACGAGCAGTTCTTC.

V usage is TRBV9 and J usage is TRBJ1-2, with 7 bases fitting TRBD1. The CDR3 sequence is 15 residues long. The germline V gene encodes CDR1 SGDLS and CDR2 YYNGEE. V gave up 0 bases and J gave up 6 bases; unmatched junction bases: 8. The CDR3 DNA follows: TGTGCCAGCAGCGTAGACTTGGGACAGCTAGATGGCTACACCTTC. This encodes CASSVDLGQLDGYTF.

This sequence joins TRBV7-9 and TRBJ1-1; D is ambiguous. Germline V gives CDR1 SEHNR, CDR2 FQNEAQ (reference sequence). The length of the CDR3 is 15 residues. The germline V and J ends were trimmed by 5 bases and 1 base, with 14 bases remaining between them. CDR3 amino acids: CASSPFEGSNTEAFF. CDR3 nucleotide sequence: TGTGCCAGCAGCCCTTTCGAGGGATCGAACACTGAAGCTTTCTTT. Filled out from reference TRBV7-9 and TRBJ1-1, the complete variable domain reads DTGVSQNPRHKITKRGQNVTFRCDPISEHNRLYWYRQTLGQGPEFLTYFQNEAQLEKSRLLSDRFSAERPKGSFSTLEIQRTEQGDSAMYLCASSPFEGSNTEAFFGQGTRLTVV.

The V call is TRBV19, the J call TRBJ1-2; 9 nucleotides align to TRBD1. This CDR3 has 17 amino acids. Germline values: CDR1 LNHDA, CDR2 SQIVND (reference sequence). V trimming: 9 bases; J trimming: 2 bases; junction bases outside the gene matches: 16. Here the CDR3 DNA reads TGTGCCAGCGCCCCACGCCACGGACAGGGGAAGAACTATGGCTACACCTTC. Translating it yields CASAPRHGQGKNYGYTF.